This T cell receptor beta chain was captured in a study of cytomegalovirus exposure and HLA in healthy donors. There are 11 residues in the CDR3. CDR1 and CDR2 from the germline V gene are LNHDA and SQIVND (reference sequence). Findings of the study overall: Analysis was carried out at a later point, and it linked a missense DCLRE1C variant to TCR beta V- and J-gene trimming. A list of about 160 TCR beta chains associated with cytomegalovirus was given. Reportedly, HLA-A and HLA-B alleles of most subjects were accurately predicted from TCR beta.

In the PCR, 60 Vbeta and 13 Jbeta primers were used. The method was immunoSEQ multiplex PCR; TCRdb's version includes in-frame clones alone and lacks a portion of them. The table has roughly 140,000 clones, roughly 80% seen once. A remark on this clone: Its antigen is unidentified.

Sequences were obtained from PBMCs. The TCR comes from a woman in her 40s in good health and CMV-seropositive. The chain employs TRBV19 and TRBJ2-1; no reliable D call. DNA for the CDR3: TGTGTGACTGGCCGTCACAATGAGCAGTTCTTC. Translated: CVTGRHNEQFF.